This TCR beta chain emerged from a study of T-cell memory formation after mild COVID-19. Overall study context: The TCR clusters were mostly specific to one donor.

Regarding the study as a whole: Researchers could not confirm that second-wave clones peaking on day 37 targeted SARS-CoV-2.

TCRdb analysed the 5' RACE reads with MiXCR anew, one entry per CDR3 protein. The sample lists about 30,000 distinct CDR3 sequences, 12% occurring once. This clonotype has a count of ten or more. Its antigen remains unknown. Germline V gene data show CDR1 as SGHTA and CDR2 as FQGNSA. The CDR3 is 15 amino acids. J was trimmed by 4 bases and V by 3 bases; bases with no gene match: 8. The sequence came from an adult woman who had mild COVID-19 (a few samples of this study predate the infection). Cell type and time point are not known. V is TRBV7-2 and J is TRBJ1-1, with 7 bases matching TRBD1. Sequencing was done on a sample of PBMCs or a T cell subset sorted from them (not recorded which). CDR3 residues: CASSFQNAGGTEAFF. DNA for the CDR3: TGTGCCAGCAGCTTCCAAAACGCAGGGGGCACTGAAGCTTTCTTT.